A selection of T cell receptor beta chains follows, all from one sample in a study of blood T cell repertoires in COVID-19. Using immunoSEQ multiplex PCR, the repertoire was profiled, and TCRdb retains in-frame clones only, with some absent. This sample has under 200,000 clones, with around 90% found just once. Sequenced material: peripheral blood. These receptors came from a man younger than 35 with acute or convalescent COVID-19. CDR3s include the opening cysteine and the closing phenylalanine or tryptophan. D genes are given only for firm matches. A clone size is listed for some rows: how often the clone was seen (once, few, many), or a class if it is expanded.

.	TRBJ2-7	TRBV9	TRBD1	CASSAIPGQGYEQYF	TGTGCCAGCAGCGCGATCCCTGGACAGGGCTACGAGCAGTACTTC
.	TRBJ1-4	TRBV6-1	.	CASSEMLGEKLFF	TGTGCCAGCAGTGAAATGCTCGGGGAAAAACTGTTTTTT
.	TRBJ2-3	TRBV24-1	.	CATSDYRVDTQYF	TGTGCCACCAGTGACTACAGGGTAGATACGCAGTATTTT
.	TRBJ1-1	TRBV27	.	CASSGDNGAFF	TGTGCCAGCAGTGGGGACAATGGAGCTTTCTTT
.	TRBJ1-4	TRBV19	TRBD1	CATARQGAGEKLFF	TGTGCCACCGCGCGACAGGGGGCAGGAGAAAAACTGTTTTTT
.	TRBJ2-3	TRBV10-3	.	CAISAKGGVTDTQYF	TGTGCCATCAGTGCGAAGGGGGGGGTCACAGATACGCAGTATTTT
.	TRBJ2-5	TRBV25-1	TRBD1	CASSQTGAQETQYF	TGTGCCAGCAGTCAGACAGGGGCGCAAGAGACCCAGTACTTC
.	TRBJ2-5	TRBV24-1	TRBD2	CATSDLTTSGRAGQETQYF	TGTGCCACCAGTGATTTAACGACTAGCGGGAGGGCCGGCCAAGAGACCCAGTACTTC
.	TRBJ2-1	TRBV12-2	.	CASRFIPRGGRGRTRTWDEQFF	TGTGCAAGTCGCTTTATCCCTCGGGGGGGAAGGGGGCGAACCCGGACTTGGGATGAGCAGTTCTTC
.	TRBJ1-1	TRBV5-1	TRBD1	CASSRRTGPNTEAFF	TGCGCCAGCAGCCGTCGGACAGGGCCGAACACTGAAGCTTTCTTT
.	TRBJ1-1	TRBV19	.	CASTRQGRDAEAFF	TGTGCCAGTACCCGTCAGGGGAGGGACGCTGAAGCTTTCTTT
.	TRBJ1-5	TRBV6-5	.	CASTRGDQPQHF	TGTGCCAGCACCCGGGGGGATCAGCCCCAGCATTTT
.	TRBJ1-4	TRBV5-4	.	CASSLQGGVNEKLFF	TGTGCCAGCAGCTTACAGGGAGGGGTAAATGAAAAACTGTTTTTT
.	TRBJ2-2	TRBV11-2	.	CASSLDLTSRELFF	TGTGCCAGCAGCTTAGATCTTACCTCTAGGGAGCTGTTTTTT
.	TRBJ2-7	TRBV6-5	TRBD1	CANSWTGGYEQYF	TGTGCCAACAGTTGGACAGGGGGCTACGAGCAGTACTTC
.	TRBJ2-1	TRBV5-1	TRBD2	CASSFAGLAGVNEQFF	TGCGCCAGCAGCTTTGCGGGACTAGCGGGGGTGAATGAGCAGTTCTTC
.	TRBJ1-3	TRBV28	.	CASFRAGNTIYF	TGTGCCAGCTTCAGGGCTGGAAACACCATATATTTT
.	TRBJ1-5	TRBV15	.	CATSRDLDNQPQHF	TGTGCCACCAGCAGAGATCTGGACAACCAGCCCCAGCATTTT
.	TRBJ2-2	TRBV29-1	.	CSVEGAGRSTGELFF	TGCAGCGTTGAAGGGGCAGGGAGGAGCACCGGGGAGCTGTTTTTT
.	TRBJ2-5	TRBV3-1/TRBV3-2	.	CASSQASGVETQYF	TGTGCCAGCAGCCAAGCTTCGGGGGTAGAGACCCAGTACTTC
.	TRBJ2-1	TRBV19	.	CASSIDLYNEQFF	TGTGCCAGTAGTATAGATCTATACAATGAGCAGTTCTTC
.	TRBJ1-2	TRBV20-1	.	CSARQGGYTF	TGCAGTGCTAGACAGGGGGGCTACACCTTC
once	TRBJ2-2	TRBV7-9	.	CASSLRPETTNTGELFF	TGTGCCAGCAGCTTAAGGCCAGAGACTACGAACACCGGGGAGCTGTTTTTT